This TCR beta chain is drawn from a study of blood T cell repertoires in COVID-19. Study background: Some COVID-19 samples were acute and others convalescent; all came from the United States, Italy and Spain. The cDNA or gDNA used as material had been derived from T cells, B-cell-depleted T cells, or PBMCs.

This CDR3 has 13 residues. V lost 1 base, J lost 5 bases, and 5 bases lay in between. CDR1 is SGHTA, CDR2 FQGNSA, per germline. Original data processing: Reference gene primer amplification in the assay estimated nucleated cell counts. TCRdb's table, derived via immunoSEQ multiplex PCR, lists solely in-frame clones and lacks some. V, J and clone size derive from that table, while D and trimming were established from the DNA sequence. The data show more than 25,000 clones, 70% to 90% seen once. The source material was peripheral blood. This TCR was recovered from a woman between 40 and 50 years old with active or convalescent COVID-19. The gene calls are TRBV7-2 and TRBJ2-2; D not resolved. The CDR3 loop reads CASSLELTGELFF. CDR3 nucleotide sequence: TGTGCCAGCAGCTTAGAACTAACCGGGGAGCTGTTTTTT. The whole variable domain, filled in from reference TRBV7-2 and TRBJ2-2, reads GAGVSQSPSNKVTEKGKDVELRCDPISGHTALYWYRQSLGQGLEFLIYFQGNSAPDKSGLPSDRFSAERTGGSVSTLTIQRTQQEDSAVYLCASSLELTGELFFGEGSRLTVL.